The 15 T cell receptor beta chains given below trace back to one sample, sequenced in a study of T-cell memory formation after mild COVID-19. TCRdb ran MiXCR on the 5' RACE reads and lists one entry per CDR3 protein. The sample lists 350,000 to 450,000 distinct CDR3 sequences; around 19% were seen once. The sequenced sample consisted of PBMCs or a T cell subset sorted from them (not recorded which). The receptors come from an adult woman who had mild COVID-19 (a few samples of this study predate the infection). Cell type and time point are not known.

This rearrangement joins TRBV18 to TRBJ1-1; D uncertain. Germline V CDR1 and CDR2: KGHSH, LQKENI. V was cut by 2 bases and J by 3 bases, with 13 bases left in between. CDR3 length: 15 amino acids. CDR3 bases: TGTGCCAGCTCACCATTAGAGCGGGAGGACACTGAAGCTTTCTTT. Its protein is CASSPLEREDTEAFF.

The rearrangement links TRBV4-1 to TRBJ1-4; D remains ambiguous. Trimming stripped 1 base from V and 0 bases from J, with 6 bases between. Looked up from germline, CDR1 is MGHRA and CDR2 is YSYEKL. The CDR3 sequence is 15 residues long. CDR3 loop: CASSQVAATNEKLFF. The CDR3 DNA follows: TGCGCCAGCAGCCAAGTTGCCGCAACTAATGAAAAACTGTTTTTT.

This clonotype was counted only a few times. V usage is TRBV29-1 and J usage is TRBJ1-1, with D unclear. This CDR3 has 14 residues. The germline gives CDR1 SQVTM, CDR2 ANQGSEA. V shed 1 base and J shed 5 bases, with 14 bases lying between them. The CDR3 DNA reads TGCAGCGTTGAAGCAAGCGTCGGAGCGACTGAAGCTTTCTTT. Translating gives CSVEASVGATEAFF.

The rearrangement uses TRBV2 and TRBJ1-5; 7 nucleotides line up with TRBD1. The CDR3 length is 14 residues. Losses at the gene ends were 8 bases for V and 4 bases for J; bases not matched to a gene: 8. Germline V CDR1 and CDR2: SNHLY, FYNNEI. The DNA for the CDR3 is TGTGCCAGCCGACAGGGCCTGGGGAATCAGCCCCAGCATTTT. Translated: CASRQGLGNQPQHF.

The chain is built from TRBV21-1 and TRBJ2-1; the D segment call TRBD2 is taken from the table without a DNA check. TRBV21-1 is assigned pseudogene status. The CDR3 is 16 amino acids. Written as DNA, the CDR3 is TGTGCCAGCAGCAGGACTTGGCAGAAAAGGGACAATGAGCAGTTCTTC. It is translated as CASSRTWQKRDNEQFF.

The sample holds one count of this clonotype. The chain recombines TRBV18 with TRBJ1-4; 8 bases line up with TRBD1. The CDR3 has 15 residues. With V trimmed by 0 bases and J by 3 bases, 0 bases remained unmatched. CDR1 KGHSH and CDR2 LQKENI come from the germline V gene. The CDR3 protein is CASSPPDRANEKLFF. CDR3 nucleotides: TGTGCCAGCTCACCACCGGACAGGGCTAATGAAAAACTGTTTTTT.

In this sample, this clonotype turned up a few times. The CDR3 region has the DNA TGTGCCAGCAGCCTGCCCCCGGTGGGCGAGCAGTACTTC. Translating it yields CASSLPPVGEQYF. The chain has TRBV7-6 and TRBJ2-7; no clear D. V lost 5 bases to trimming and J lost 6 bases, with 14 bases between them. Germline CDR1 SGHVS, CDR2 FNYEAQ. The CDR3 runs 13 residues.

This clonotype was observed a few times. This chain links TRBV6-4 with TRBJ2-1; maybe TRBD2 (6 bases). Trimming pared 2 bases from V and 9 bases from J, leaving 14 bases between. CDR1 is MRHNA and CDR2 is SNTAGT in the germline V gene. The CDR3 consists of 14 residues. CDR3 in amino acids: CASSDRDPGGEQFF. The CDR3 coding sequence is TGTGCCAGCAGTGACCGGGACCCCGGGGGTGAGCAGTTCTTC.

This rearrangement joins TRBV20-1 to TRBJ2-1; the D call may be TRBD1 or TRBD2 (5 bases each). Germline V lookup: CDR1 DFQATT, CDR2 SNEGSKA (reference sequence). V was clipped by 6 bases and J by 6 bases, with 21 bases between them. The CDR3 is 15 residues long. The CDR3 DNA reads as TGCAGTGCCATCACCGGGACCCCGAACTCCAATGAGCAGTTCTTC. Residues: CSAITGTPNSNEQFF.

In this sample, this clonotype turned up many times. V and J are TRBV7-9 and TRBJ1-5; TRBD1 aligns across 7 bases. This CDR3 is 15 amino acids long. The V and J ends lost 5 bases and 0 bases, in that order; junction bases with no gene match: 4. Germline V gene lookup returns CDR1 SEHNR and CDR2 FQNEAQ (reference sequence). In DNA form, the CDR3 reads TGTGCCAGCAGCATAACAGGGGATAGCAATCAGCCCCAGCATTTT. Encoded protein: CASSITGDSNQPQHF.

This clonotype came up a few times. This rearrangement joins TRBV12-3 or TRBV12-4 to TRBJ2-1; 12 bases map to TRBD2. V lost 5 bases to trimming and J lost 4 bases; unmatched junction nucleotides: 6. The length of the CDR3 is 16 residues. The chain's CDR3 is CASSQLAGGAYNEQFF. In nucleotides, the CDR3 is TGTGCCAGCAGTCAGCTAGCGGGAGGGGCATACAATGAGCAGTTCTTC.

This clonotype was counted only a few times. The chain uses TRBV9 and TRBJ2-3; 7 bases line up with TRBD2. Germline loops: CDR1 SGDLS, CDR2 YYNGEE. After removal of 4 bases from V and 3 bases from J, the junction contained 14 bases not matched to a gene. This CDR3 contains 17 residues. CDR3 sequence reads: CASSQVAGRAVTDTQYF. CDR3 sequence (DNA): TGTGCCAGCAGCCAAGTCGCGGGGAGGGCCGTAACAGATACGCAGTATTTT.

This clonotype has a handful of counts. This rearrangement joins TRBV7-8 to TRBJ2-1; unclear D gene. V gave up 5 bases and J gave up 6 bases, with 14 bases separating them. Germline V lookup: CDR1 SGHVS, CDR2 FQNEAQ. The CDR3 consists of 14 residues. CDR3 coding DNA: TGTGCCAGCAGCAGGGCACCCTGGGCCAATGAGCAGTTCTTC. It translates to CASSRAPWANEQFF.

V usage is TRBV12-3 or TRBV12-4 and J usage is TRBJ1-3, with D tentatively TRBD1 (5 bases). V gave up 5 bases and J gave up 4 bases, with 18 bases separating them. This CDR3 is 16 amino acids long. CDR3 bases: TGTGCCAGCAGTCCCACCGGGCAGGGAGCAGGAAACACCATATATTTT. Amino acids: CASSPTGQGAGNTIYF.

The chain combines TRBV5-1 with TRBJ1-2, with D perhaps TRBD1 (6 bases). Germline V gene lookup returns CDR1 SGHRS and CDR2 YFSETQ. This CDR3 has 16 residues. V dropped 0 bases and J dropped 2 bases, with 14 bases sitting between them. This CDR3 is CASSLGLQGLNYGYTF. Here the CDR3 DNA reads TGCGCCAGCAGCTTGGGGCTACAGGGATTAAACTATGGCTACACCTTC. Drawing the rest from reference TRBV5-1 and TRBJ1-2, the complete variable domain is KAGVTQTPRYLIKTRGQQVTLSCSPISGHRSVSWYQQTPGQGLQFLFEYFSETQRNKGNFPGRFSGRQFSNSRSEMNVSTLELGDSALYLCASSLGLQGLNYGYTFGSGTRLTVV.